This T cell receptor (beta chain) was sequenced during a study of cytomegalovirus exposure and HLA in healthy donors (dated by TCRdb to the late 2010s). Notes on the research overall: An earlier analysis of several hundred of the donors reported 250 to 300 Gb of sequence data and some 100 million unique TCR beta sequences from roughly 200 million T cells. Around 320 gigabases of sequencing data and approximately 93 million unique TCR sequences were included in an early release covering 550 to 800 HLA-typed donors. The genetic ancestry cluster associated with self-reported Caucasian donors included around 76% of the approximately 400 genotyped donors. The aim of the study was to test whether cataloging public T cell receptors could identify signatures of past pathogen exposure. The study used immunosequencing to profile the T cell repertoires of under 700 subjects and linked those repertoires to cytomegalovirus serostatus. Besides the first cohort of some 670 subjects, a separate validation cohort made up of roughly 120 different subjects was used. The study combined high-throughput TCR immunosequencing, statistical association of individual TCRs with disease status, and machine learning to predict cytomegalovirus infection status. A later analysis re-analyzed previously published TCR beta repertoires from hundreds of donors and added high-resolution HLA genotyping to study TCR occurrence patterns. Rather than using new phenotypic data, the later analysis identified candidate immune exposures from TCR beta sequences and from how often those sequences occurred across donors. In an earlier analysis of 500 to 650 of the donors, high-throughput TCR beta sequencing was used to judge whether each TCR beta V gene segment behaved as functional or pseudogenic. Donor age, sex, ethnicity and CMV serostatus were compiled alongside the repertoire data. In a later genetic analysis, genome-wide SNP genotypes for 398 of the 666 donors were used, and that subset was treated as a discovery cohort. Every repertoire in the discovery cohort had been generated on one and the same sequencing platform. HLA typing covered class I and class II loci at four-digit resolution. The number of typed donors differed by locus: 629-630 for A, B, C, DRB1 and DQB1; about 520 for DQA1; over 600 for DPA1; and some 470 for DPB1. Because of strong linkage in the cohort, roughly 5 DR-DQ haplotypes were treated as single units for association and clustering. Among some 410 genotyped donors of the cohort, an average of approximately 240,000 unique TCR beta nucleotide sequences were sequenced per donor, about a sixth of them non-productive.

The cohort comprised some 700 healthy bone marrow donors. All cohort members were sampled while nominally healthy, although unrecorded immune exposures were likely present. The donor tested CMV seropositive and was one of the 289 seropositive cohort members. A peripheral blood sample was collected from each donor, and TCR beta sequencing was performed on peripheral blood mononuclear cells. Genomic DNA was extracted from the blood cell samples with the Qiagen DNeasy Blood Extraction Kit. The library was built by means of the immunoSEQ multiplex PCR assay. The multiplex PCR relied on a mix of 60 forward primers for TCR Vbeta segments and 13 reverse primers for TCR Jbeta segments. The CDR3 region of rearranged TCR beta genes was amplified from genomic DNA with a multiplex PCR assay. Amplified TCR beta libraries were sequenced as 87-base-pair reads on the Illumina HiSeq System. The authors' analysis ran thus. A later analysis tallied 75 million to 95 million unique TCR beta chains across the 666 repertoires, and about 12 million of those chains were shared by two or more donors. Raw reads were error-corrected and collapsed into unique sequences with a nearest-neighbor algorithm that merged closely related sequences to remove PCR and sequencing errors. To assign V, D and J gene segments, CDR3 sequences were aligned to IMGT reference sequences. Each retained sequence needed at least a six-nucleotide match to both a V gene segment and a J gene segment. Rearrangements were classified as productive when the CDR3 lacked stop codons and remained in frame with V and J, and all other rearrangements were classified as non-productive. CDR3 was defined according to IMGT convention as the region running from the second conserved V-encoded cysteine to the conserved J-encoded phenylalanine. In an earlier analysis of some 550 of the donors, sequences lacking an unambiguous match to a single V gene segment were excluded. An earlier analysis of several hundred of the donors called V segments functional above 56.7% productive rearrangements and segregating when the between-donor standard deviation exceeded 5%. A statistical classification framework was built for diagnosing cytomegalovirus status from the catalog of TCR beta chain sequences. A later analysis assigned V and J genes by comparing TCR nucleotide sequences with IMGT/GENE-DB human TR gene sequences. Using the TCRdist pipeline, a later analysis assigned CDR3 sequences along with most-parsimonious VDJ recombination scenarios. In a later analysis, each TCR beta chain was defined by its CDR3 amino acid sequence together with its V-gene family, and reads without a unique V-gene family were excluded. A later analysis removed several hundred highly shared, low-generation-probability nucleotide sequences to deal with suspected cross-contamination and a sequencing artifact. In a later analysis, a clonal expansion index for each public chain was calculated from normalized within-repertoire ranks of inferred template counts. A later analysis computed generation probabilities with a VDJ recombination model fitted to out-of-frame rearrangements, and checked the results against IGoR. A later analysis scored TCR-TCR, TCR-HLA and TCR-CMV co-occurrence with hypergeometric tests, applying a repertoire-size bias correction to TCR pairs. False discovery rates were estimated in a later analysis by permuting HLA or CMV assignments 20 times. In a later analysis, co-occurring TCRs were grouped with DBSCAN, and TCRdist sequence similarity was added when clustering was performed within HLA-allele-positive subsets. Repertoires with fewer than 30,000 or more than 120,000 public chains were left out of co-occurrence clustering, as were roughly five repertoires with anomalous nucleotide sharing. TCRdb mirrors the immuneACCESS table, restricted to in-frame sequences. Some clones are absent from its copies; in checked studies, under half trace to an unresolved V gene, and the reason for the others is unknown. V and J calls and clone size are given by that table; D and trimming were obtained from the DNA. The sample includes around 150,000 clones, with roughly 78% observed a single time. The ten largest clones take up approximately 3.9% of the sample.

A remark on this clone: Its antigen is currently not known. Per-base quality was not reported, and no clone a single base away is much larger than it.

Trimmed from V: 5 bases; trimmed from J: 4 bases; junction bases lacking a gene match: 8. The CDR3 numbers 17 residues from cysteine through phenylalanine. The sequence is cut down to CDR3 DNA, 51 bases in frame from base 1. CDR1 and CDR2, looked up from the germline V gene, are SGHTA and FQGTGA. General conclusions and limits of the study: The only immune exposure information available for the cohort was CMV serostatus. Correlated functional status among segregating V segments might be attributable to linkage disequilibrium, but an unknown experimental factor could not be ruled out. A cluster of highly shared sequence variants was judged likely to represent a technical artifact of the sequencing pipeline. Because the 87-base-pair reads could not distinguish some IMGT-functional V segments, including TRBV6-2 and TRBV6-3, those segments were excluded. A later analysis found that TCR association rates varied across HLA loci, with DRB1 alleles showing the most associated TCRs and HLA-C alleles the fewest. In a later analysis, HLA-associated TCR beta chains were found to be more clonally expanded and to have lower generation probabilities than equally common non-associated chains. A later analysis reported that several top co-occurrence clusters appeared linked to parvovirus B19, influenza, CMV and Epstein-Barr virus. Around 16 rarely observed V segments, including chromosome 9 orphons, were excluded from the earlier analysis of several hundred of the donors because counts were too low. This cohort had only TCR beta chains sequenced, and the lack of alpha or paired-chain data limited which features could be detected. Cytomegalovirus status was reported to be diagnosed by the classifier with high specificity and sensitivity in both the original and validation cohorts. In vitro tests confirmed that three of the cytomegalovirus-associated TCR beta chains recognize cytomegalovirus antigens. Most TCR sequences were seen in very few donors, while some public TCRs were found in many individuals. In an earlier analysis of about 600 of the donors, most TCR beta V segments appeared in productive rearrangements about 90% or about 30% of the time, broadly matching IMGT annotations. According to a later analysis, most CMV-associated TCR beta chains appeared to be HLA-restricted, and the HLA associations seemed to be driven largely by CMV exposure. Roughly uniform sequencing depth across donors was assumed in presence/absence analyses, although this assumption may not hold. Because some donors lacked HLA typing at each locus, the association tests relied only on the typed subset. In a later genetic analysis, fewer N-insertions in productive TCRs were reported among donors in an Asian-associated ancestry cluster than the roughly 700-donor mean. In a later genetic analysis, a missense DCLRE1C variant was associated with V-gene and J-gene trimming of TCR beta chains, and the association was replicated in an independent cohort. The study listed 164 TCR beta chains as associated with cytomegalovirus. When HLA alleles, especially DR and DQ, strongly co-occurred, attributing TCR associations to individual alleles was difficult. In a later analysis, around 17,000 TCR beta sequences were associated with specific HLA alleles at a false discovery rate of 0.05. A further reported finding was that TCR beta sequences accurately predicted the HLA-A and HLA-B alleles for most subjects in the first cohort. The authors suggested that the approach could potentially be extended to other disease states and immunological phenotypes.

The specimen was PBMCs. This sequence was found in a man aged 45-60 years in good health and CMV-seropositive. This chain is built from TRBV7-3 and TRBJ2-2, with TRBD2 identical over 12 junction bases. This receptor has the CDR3 CASSQMTSGRLTGELFF. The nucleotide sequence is TGTGCCAGCAGCCAAATGACTAGCGGGAGACTCACCGGGGAGCTGTTTTTT.